One sample yielded the 23 T cell receptor beta chains listed below, sequenced in a study of cytomegalovirus exposure and HLA in healthy donors. With 60 Vbeta and 13 Jbeta primers, the PCR was carried out. Sequencing used immunoSEQ multiplex PCR; TCRdb keeps in-frame clones, though not all of them. Of about 100,000 clones detected, about 79% appear once; the ten largest clones hold approximately 1.2%. Sequences were obtained from PBMCs. The source is a woman aged 18-30 years in good health and CMV-seronegative.

The rearrangement links TRBV2 to TRBJ1-2; tentatively, D is TRBD1 (6 bases). CDR3 length equals 12 residues. V shed 2 bases and J shed 8 bases, with 9 bases lying between them. The V gene's germline CDR1 is SNHLY and CDR2 FYNNEI. This CDR3 is CASSETGRGYTF. DNA for the CDR3: TGTGCCAGCAGTGAAACAGGGCGAGGCTACACCTTC.

The rearrangement uses TRBV19 and TRBJ1-2; TRBD1 agrees at 12 bases. Trimming took 6 bases from V and 4 from J; bases not matched to a gene: 9. The CDR3 extends over 16 amino acids. The germline CDR1 and CDR2 sequences are LNHDA and SQIVND (reference sequence). The CDR3 protein is CASRGTGGDSLYGYTF. As DNA, the CDR3 is TGTGCCAGTAGGGGGACAGGGGGCGACTCTCTCTATGGCTACACCTTC.

This clone has more than one count but fewer than ten. The chain recombines TRBV4-3 with TRBJ1-1; unclear D gene. Trimming left V 1 base short and J 0 bases short, with 9 bases between. CDR1 LGHNA and CDR2 YSLEER come from the germline V gene. This CDR3 is 15 amino acids long. In DNA form, the CDR3 reads TGCGCCAGCAGCCAAGTGGGGAGCATGAACACTGAAGCTTTCTTT. Protein sequence: CASSQVGSMNTEAFF.

This clone was seen once. The chain has TRBV6-1 and TRBJ2-3; D might be TRBD2 (6 bases). Germline values: CDR1 MNHNS, CDR2 SASEGT. Between the trimmed V and J ends, which lost 0 bases and 1 base, there was a span of 11 bases. The CDR3 consists of 16 residues. This chain's CDR3 is CASSEAPGGGTDTQYF. In nucleotides, the CDR3 is TGTGCCAGCAGTGAAGCCCCCGGGGGTGGCACAGATACGCAGTATTTT.

The V call is TRBV7-9, the J call TRBJ1-5; TRBD1 matches at 8 bases. J lost 8 bases, V lost 4 bases, and 10 bases had no gene match. The CDR3 totals 15 residues. The germline CDR1 and CDR2 sequences are SEHNR and FQNEAQ (reference sequence). The CDR3 DNA reads TGTGCCAGCAGCTGGGGGGACAGGATCCAAGAGCCCCAGCATTTT. The encoded protein is CASSWGDRIQEPQHF.

This chain links TRBV5-4 with TRBJ2-1, with 15 bases identical to TRBD2. The CDR3 has 18 residues. The V segment lost 5 bases and the J segment 1 base; nucleotides outside the gene matches: 7. Germline assignment: CDR1 SGHNT and CDR2 YYREEE (reference sequence). In DNA, the CDR3 is TGTGCCAGCAGGACTGGACTAGCGGGGGGGCGGTCCTACAATGAGCAGTTCTTC. Protein sequence: CASRTGLAGGRSYNEQFF.

The table lists this clone with a few counts. The V call is TRBV7-9, the J call TRBJ2-6; D is possibly TRBD2 (6 bases). The CDR3 has 18 amino acids. Trimming took off 4 bases at V and 4 bases at J, with 20 bases between the two ends. Germline V gene lookup returns CDR1 SEHNR and CDR2 FQNEAQ (reference sequence). CDR3 bases: TGTGCCAGCAGCTCCCCTCACGCGGGGCCGGTAGGGGCCAACGTCCTGACTTTC. Translation: CASSSPHAGPVGANVLTF.

The CDR3, as DNA: TGTGCCAGTAGTATGGGAGGGATTGGCACAGATACGCAGTATTTT. Encoded protein: CASSMGGIGTDTQYF. This chain connects TRBV19 to TRBJ2-3, with 7 bases that match TRBD2. J gave up 1 base and V 3 bases, and 4 bases lay outside the gene matches. Germline CDR1 and CDR2: LNHDA and SQIVND (reference sequence). The CDR3 extends over 15 amino acids.

The chain links TRBV6-1 to TRBJ1-1; 7 bases line up with TRBD1. Trimming cost V 3 bases and J 5 bases; bases outside gene matches: 6. This CDR3 contains 14 residues. CDR1 is MNHNS and CDR2 is SASEGT in the germline V gene. The CDR3 loop is CASSDRAGGTEAFF. The CDR3, as DNA: TGTGCCAGCAGTGACCGGGCAGGGGGGACTGAAGCTTTCTTT.

This clone came up a few times. This chain uses TRBV28 with TRBJ1-1; D is perhaps TRBD1 (5 bases). The length of the CDR3 is 13 residues. V gave up 4 bases and J gave up 4 bases, with 10 bases separating them. Germline V gives CDR1 MDHEN, CDR2 SYDVKM. Written as DNA, the CDR3 is TGTGCCAGCAGTTGGGAGGGGTCCACTGAAGCTTTCTTT. Protein: CASSWEGSTEAFF.

The rearrangement joins TRBV7-9 to TRBJ1-4; tentative D call: TRBD1 (6 bases). CDR3 size: 15 residues. Trimming took 5 bases from V and 3 from J, leaving 13 bases between them. Germline CDR1 SEHNR, CDR2 FQNEAQ (reference sequence). CDR3 residues: CASSILQGSNEKLFF. The DNA of the CDR3 is TGTGCCAGCAGCATCCTACAGGGCTCTAATGAAAAACTGTTTTTT.

The J gene is TRBJ2-1, the V gene TRBV7-6; 8 bases are a match to TRBD2. The CDR3 runs to 20 residues. Germline CDR1 is SGHVS and CDR2 is FNYEAQ. Trimming removed 5 bases from V and 6 bases from J; junction bases left unmatched: 24. The CDR3 DNA reads TGTGCCAGCAGCCGCCTACCGGGACTAGTCCCCCCCGAACGCCTCAATGAGCAGTTCTTC. It codes for CASSRLPGLVPPERLNEQFF.

The chain carries TRBV19 and TRBJ1-3; TRBD1 is a possible D gene (6 bases). Per the germline V gene, CDR1 is LNHDA and CDR2 is SQIVND (reference sequence). This CDR3 has 15 amino acids. V was pared by 5 bases and J by 0 bases, with 11 bases between. Here the CDR3 reads CASSFRQASGNTIYF. In DNA, the CDR3 is TGTGCCAGTAGTTTCCGACAGGCCTCTGGAAACACCATATATTTT.

The rearrangement links TRBV29-1 to TRBJ1-2; D is uncertain. The V and J ends lost 2 bases and 4 bases respectively, with 8 bases between them. The CDR3 totals 12 residues. Germline lookup yields CDR1 SQVTM and CDR2 ANQGSEA. CDR3 protein: CSVERRIYGYTF. The DNA of the CDR3 is TGCAGCGTTGAACGGCGGATCTATGGCTACACCTTC. Full variable domain (remainder filled in from reference TRBV29-1 and TRBJ1-2): SAVISQKPSRDICQRGTSLTIQCQVDSQVTMMFWYRQQPGQSLTLIATANQGSEATYESGFVIDKFPISRPNLTFSTLTVSNMSPEDSSIYLCSVERRIYGYTFGSGTRLTVV.

The chain recombines TRBV30 with TRBJ2-5; tentative D call: TRBD2 (7 bases). The better agreement between TRBJ2-7 and the DNA end casts doubt on the J call. The CDR3 consists of 20 residues. From germline, CDR1 is GTSNPN and CDR2 SVGIG (reference sequence). This CDR3 is CAWSVGRTRGAGIDLVEQYF. CDR3 DNA sequence: TGTGCCTGGAGTGTAGGTCGGACTAGGGGGGCGGGGATTGATCTTGTCGAGCAGTACTTC.

The V gene is TRBV5-1, the J gene TRBJ1-4; 7 bases are a match to TRBD1. J was trimmed by 4 bases and V by 7 bases; bases with no gene match: 4. CDR3 length: 13 residues. CDR1 is SGHRS and CDR2 is YFSETQ in the germline V gene. The CDR3 region is CASRDRVNEKLFF. Written as DNA, the CDR3 is TGCGCCAGCCGGGACAGAGTTAATGAAAAACTGTTTTTT.

This clone was counted between two and nine times. V and J are TRBV9 and TRBJ1-6; no firm D call. Germline V gene lookup returns CDR1 SGDLS and CDR2 YYNGEE. The CDR3 has 14 amino acids. Trimming left V 3 bases short and J 8 bases short, with 12 bases between. CDR3 sequence: CASSGSFGDSPLHF. The CDR3 nucleotides read TGTGCCAGCAGCGGGTCTTTCGGAGATTCACCCCTCCACTTT.

The chain couples TRBV6-5 to TRBJ1-1; D call uncertain. The CDR3 spans 13 residues. CDR1 is MNHEY and CDR2 is SVGAGI in the germline V gene. V lost 5 bases and J 4 bases, leaving 11 bases between the germline ends. CDR3 protein: CASSEVSGTEAFF. The CDR3 region has the DNA TGTGCCAGCAGTGAAGTTTCGGGCACTGAAGCTTTCTTT.

The chain uses TRBV5-1 and TRBJ2-3, with 9 bases that match TRBD2. Trimming at V came to 3 bases and at J to 4 bases, leaving 9 bases not matched to a gene. Germline-derived CDR1 and CDR2 are SGHRS and YFSETQ. This CDR3 region has 16 residues. CDR3 nucleotides: TGCGCCAGCAGCTCAGGCGGCGGGGGGGCCCCAGATACGCAGTATTTT. Its protein is CASSSGGGGAPDTQYF.

This chain connects TRBV14 to TRBJ2-7, with 8 positions matching TRBD1. CDR3 length equals 14 residues. V trimming: 4 bases; J trimming: 6 bases; junction bases outside the gene matches: 8. Looked up from germline, CDR1 is SGHDN and CDR2 is FVKESK. The DNA of the CDR3 is TGTGCCAGCAGCCCCGGACAGGGTTACGGCGAGCAGTACTTC. Encoded protein: CASSPGQGYGEQYF.

The rearrangement uses TRBV6-4 and TRBJ2-3; the D gene is possibly TRBD2 (6 bases). The ends were cut back, 0 bases at V and 0 bases at J, with 10 bases in the middle. CDR3 length equals 16 residues. Germline CDR1 reads MRHNA; CDR2 reads SNTAGT. The CDR3 DNA reads as TGTGCCAGCAGTGACTCCCCGGGGACTAGCACAGATACGCAGTATTTT. This gives the protein CASSDSPGTSTDTQYF.

This clone was seen more than once but under ten times. The chain couples TRBV10-3 to TRBJ2-1; a possible D gene is TRBD2 (7 bases). The CDR3 covers 12 residues. The germline CDR1 and CDR2 sequences are ENHRY and SYGVKD. V dropped 10 bases and J dropped 7 bases, with 14 bases sitting between them. The CDR3 here is CATQGRGNEQFF. In nucleotides, the CDR3 is TGTGCCACTCAGGGGAGGGGGAATGAGCAGTTCTTC.

This rearrangement joins TRBV30 to TRBJ2-7, with 8 bases fitting TRBD1. Germline CDR1 is GTSNPN and CDR2 is SVGIG (reference sequence). V lost 0 bases and J lost 2; bases outside the gene matches: 3. This CDR3 comprises 14 residues. The CDR3 is CAWSVVTGAYEQYF. In DNA, the CDR3 is TGTGCCTGGAGTGTGGTGACAGGGGCCTACGAGCAGTACTTC.